Shown below are 18 T cell receptor beta chains from a single sample sequenced in a study of T cells after yellow fever vaccination. TCRdb called the 5' RACE reads again in MiXCR, with one record for every CDR3 protein. Altogether 300,000 to 400,000 distinct CDR3 sequences are present, approximately 12% being singletons, with the ten largest covering approximately 3.3%. Specimen: CD4+ T cells sorted from PBMCs, collected 45 days after the yellow fever booster vaccination. These receptors all stem from a man younger than 35 who received the YFV17D yellow fever vaccine.

This clonotype occurred many times. The genes are TRBV5-4 and TRBJ2-5; 7 bases are a match to TRBD2. This CDR3 comprises 15 residues. J lost 1 base, V lost 2 bases, and 5 bases had no gene match. CDR1 is SGHNT and CDR2 is YYREEE in the germline V gene (reference sequence). CDR3 amino acids: CASSFVTGGQETQYF. The DNA for the CDR3 is TGTGCCAGCAGCTTTGTGACGGGGGGCCAAGAGACCCAGTACTTC.

The chain combines TRBV5-1 with TRBJ2-1, with 7 bases that match TRBD2. CDR1 is SGHRS, CDR2 YFSETQ, per germline. V lost 3 bases, J lost 3 bases, and 3 bases stayed unmatched. This CDR3 has 14 amino acids. Here the CDR3 reads CASSSGGFYNEQFF. DNA for the CDR3: TGCGCCAGCAGCTCGGGGGGTTTCTACAATGAGCAGTTCTTC.

In this sample, this clonotype turned up a few times. J is TRBJ1-4 and V is TRBV5-5, with a weak D call TRBD1 (6 bases). The CDR3 is 16 amino acids. Germline V gives CDR1 SGHKS, CDR2 YYEKEE (reference sequence). Trimming removed 4 bases at V and 0 bases at J, with 13 bases between. The CDR3: CASSPGQLSTNEKLFF. CDR3 coding DNA: TGTGCCAGCAGCCCGGGACAACTCTCAACTAATGAAAAACTGTTTTTT.

This chain uses TRBV19 with TRBJ2-6, with TRBD1 identical over 8 bases. The CDR3 is made up of 15 amino acids. V lost 5 bases, J lost 2 bases, and 2 bases stayed unmatched. The germline V gene encodes CDR1 LNHDA and CDR2 SQIVND (reference sequence). CDR3 bases: TGTGCCAGTAGTGCGGACAGGGCTGGGGCCAACGTCCTGACTTTC. Translated, it gives CASSADRAGANVLTF. Drawing the rest from reference TRBV19 and TRBJ2-6, the complete variable domain is DGGITQSPKYLFRKEGQNVTLSCEQNLNHDAMYWYRQDPGQGLRLIYYSQIVNDFQKGDIAEGYSVSREKKESFPLTVTSAQKNPTAFYLCASSADRAGANVLTFGAGSRLTVL.

The V call is TRBV4-3, the J call TRBJ2-5; D may be TRBD1 or TRBD2 (6 bases each). The CDR3 extends over 16 amino acids. Germline CDR1 LGHNA, CDR2 YSLEER. V lost 3 bases and J 9 bases, leaving 23 bases between the germline ends. The CDR3 loop is CASSQSTGATKRAQYF. CDR3 DNA: TGCGCCAGCAGCCAGTCTACGGGGGCAACCAAGAGAGCCCAGTACTTC.

This clonotype was observed many times. The V call is TRBV7-8, the J call TRBJ1-1, with a tentative D call TRBD1 (6 bases). V was clipped by 6 bases and J by 0 bases, with 29 bases between them. Germline-derived CDR1 and CDR2 are SGHVS and FQNEAQ. The CDR3 consists of 20 residues. CDR3 residues: CASSSALAFEAGGLNTEAFF. In DNA form, the CDR3 reads TGTGCCAGCAGTTCGGCCCTAGCATTCGAGGCGGGGGGGCTGAACACTGAAGCTTTCTTT.

The chain joins TRBV6-1 to TRBJ2-5; TRBD1 aligns across 7 bases. In germline, CDR1 is MNHNS, CDR2 SASEGT. This CDR3 contains 15 residues. V shed 7 bases, J shed 5 bases, and the junction held 13 bases outside the gene matches. CDR3 sequence (DNA): TGTGCCAGCATGCTAGGGACAGCTAAGGGGGAGACCCAGTACTTC. It is translated as CASMLGTAKGETQYF.

This clonotype turned up a few times. The CDR3: CASSAGLGGTDTQYF. CDR3 in DNA: TGCGCCAGCAGCGCGGGACTAGGGGGCACAGATACGCAGTATTTT. The chain couples TRBV5-1 to TRBJ2-3; TRBD2 matches 8 bases. Trimming at V came to 4 bases and at J to 1 base, leaving 5 bases not matched to a gene. The CDR3 extends over 15 amino acids. Looked up from germline, CDR1 is SGHRS and CDR2 is YFSETQ.

This clonotype was counted between two and nine times. The J gene is TRBJ2-7, the V gene TRBV7-2, with a tentative D call TRBD1 (6 bases). The CDR3 loop spans 15 amino acids. Germline assignment: CDR1 SGHTA and CDR2 FQGNSA. Trimming took off 5 bases at V and 1 base at J, with 15 bases between the two ends. CDR3 loop: CASSPGQGRSYEQYF. The DNA of the CDR3 is TGTGCCAGCAGCCCAGGGCAGGGGAGATCCTACGAGCAGTACTTC.

This clonotype showed up just a few times. The chain combines TRBV7-2 with TRBJ1-2; 10 bases match TRBD1. This CDR3 region has 16 residues. Germline CDR1 is SGHTA and CDR2 is FQGNSA. V dropped 4 bases and J dropped 4; count of bases not matched to a gene: 9. In nucleotides, the CDR3 is TGTGCCAGCAGCTCTACGACAGGGGGCCCGGCCTATGGCTACACCTTC. Translating it yields CASSSTTGGPAYGYTF.

This clonotype was seen only a few times. This chain joins TRBV4-2 and TRBJ2-7, with 7 nucleotides matching TRBD2. This CDR3 contains 18 residues. Unmatched junction bases numbered 15, after V lost 4 bases and J lost 0 bases. From germline, CDR1 is LGHNA and CDR2 YNFKEQ. CDR3 in amino acids: CASSPKVGEAGSSYEQYF. The CDR3 DNA sequence: TGTGCCAGCAGCCCGAAGGTAGGGGAAGCGGGAAGCTCCTACGAGCAGTACTTC.

This clonotype was seen only a few times. The chain uses TRBV20-1 and TRBJ1-1; the D gene is possibly TRBD1 (6 bases). The CDR3 totals 14 residues. The ends were cut back, 5 bases at V and 1 base at J, with 14 bases in the middle. Germline V gene lookup returns CDR1 DFQATT and CDR2 SNEGSKA (reference sequence). Here the CDR3 DNA reads TGCAGTGCTCGCAAGGGGGACGGGAACACTGAAGCTTTCTTT. Its protein is CSARKGDGNTEAFF.

The chain has TRBV5-1 and TRBJ2-7, with D possibly TRBD2 on 7 matching bases. This CDR3 spans 14 amino acids. The germline CDR1 and CDR2 sequences are SGHRS and YFSETQ. Trimming took 2 bases from V and 3 from J, leaving 12 bases between them. CDR3 nucleotides: TGCGCCAGCAGCTTAGCCGGGGGGCACTACGAGCAGTACTTC. As protein: CASSLAGGHYEQYF.

The chain recombines TRBV4-2 with TRBJ2-3; D call uncertain. CDR1 LGHNA and CDR2 YNFKEQ come from the germline V gene. The germline V and J ends were trimmed by 3 bases and 6 bases, with 10 bases remaining between them. The CDR3 is 13 residues long. CDR3 sequence reads: CASSQGGKDTQYF. The CDR3 DNA follows: TGTGCCAGCAGCCAGGGTGGGAAGGATACGCAGTATTTT.

The CDR3, as DNA: TGTGCCAGCAGGAGGGGACTAGCGGGGGGGAGCTCCTACAATGAGCAGTTCTTC. Protein sequence: CASRRGLAGGSSYNEQFF. The chain recombines TRBV6-5 with TRBJ2-1; 16 bases are shared with TRBD2. The CDR3 runs to 18 residues. Germline V gene sequence: CDR1 MNHEY, CDR2 SVGAGI. V was clipped by 6 bases and J by 0 bases; unmatched bases: 5.

The chain joins TRBV27 to TRBJ2-5; D is tentatively TRBD1 or TRBD2 (5 bases each). This CDR3 is 14 amino acids long. CDR1 is MNHEY and CDR2 is SMNVEV in the germline V gene (reference sequence). Between the trimmed V and J ends, which lost 5 bases and 5 bases, there was a span of 15 bases. CDR3 nucleotide sequence: TGTGCCAGCAGTGACAGTTGGGGCGGGGAGACCCAGTACTTC. Its translation: CASSDSWGGETQYF.

The chain carries TRBV7-2 and TRBJ1-1; a weak D match, TRBD1 (5 bases). Germline lookup yields CDR1 SGHTA and CDR2 FQGNSA. Trimming took 5 bases from V and 11 from J, leaving 27 bases between them. There are 16 residues in the CDR3. The CDR3 is CASSPGEHAWVVGAFF. DNA of the CDR3: TGTGCCAGCAGCCCGGGGGAGCATGCATGGGTGGTAGGTGCTTTCTTT.

This clonotype was picked up many times. V and J are TRBV7-3 and TRBJ2-3; 10 positions match TRBD2. The CDR3 covers 15 residues. The junction had 2 bases not matched to a gene; V was cut back by 4 bases and J by 1 base. The V gene's germline CDR1 is SGHTA and CDR2 FQGTGA. CDR3 nucleotide sequence: TGTGCCAGCAGCTCCGGACTAGCGGGCACAGATACGCAGTATTTT. This gives the protein CASSSGLAGTDTQYF.